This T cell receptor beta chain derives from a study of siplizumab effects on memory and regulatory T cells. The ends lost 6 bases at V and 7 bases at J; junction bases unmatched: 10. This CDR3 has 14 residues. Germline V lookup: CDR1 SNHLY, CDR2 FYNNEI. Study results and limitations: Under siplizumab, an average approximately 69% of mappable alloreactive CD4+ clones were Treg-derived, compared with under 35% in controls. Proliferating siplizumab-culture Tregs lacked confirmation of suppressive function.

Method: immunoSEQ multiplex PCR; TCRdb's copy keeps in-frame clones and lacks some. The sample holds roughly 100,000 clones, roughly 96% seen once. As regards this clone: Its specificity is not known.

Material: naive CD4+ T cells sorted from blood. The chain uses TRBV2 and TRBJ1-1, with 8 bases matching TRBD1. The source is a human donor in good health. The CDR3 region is CASRRDRSNYEAFF. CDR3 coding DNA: TGTGCCAGCAGGCGGGACAGGAGCAACTATGAAGCTTTCTTT. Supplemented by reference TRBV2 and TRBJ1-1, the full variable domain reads EPEVTQTPSHQVTQMGQEVILRCVPISNHLYFYWYRQILGQKVEFLVSFYNNEISEKSEIFDDQFSVERPDGSNFTLKIRSTKLEDSAMYFCASRRDRSNYEAFFGQGTRLTVV.